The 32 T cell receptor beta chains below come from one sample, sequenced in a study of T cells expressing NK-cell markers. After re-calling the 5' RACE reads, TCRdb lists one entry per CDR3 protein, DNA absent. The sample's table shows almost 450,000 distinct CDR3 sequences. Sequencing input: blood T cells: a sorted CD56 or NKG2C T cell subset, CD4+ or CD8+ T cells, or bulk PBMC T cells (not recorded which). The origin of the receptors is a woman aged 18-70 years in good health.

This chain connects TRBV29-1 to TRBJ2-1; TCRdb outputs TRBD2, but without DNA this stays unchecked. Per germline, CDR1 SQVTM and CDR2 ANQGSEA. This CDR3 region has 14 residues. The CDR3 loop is CSVVGSGSTYEQFF.

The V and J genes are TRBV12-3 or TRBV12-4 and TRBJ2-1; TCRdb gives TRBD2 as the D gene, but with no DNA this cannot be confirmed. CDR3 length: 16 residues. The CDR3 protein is CASSLRLAGAHNEQFF.

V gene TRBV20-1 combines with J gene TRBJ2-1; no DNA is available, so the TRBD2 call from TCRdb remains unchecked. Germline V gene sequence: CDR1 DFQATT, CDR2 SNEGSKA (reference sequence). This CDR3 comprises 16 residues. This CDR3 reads CSATLGGLISYNEQFF.

The CDR3: CSARLAGKNTDTQYF. V gene TRBV20-1 combines with J gene TRBJ2-3; the D gene TCRdb calls, TRBD2, cannot be checked with no DNA. CDR1 and CDR2 from the germline V gene are DFQATT and SNEGSKA (reference sequence). The CDR3 contains 15 residues.

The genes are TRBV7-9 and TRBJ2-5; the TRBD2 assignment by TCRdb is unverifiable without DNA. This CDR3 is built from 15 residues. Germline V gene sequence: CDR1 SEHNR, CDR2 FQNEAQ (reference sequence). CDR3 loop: CASSPSGRGFETQYF.

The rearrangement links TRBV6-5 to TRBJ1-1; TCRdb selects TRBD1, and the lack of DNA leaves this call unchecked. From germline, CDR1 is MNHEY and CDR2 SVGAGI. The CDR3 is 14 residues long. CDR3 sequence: CASSYSQGRTEAFF.

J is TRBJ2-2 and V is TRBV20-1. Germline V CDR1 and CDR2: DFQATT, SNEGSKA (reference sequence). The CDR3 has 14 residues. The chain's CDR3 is CSASQIGFPGELFF.

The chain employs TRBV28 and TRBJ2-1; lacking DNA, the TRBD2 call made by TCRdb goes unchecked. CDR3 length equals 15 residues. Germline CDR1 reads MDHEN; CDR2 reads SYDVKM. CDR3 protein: CASSFLPSGDNEQFF.

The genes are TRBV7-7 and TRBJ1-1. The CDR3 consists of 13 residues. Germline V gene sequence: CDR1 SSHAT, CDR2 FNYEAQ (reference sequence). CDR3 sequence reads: CASSLATSTEAFF.

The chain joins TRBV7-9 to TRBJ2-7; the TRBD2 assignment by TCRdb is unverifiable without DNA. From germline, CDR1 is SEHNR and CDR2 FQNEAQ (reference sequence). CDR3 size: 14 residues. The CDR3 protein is CATQAGGQGYEQYF.

CDR3 residues: CASSTTPGGFSPLHF. This chain links TRBV27 with TRBJ1-6; TCRdb's D call of TRBD1 is untestable without DNA. This CDR3 contains 15 residues. Germline V gene data show CDR1 as MNHEY and CDR2 as SMNVEV (reference sequence).

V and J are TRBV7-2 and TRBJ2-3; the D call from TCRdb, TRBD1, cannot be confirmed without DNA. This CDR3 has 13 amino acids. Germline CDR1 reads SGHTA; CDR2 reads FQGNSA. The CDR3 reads CASSSPGPDTQYF.

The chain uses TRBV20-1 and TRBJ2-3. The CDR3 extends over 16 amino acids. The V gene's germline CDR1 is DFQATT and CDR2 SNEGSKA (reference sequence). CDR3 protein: CSARDGSGTSTDTQYF.

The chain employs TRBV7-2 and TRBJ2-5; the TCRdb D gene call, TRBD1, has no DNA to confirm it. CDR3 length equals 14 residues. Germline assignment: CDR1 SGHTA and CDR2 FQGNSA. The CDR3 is CASTPPGRGETQYF.

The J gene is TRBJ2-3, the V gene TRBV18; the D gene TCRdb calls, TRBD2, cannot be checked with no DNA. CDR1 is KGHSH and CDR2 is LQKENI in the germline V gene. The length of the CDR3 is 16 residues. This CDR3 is CASSPPPSGDTDTQYF.

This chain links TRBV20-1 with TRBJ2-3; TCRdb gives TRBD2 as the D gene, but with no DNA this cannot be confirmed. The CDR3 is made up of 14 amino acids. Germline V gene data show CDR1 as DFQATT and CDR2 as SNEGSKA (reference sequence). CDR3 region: CSAARGSSTDTQYF.

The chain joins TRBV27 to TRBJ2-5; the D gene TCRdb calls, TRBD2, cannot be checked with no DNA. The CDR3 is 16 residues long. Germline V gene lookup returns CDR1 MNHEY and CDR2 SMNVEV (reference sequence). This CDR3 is CASSPRLAGVQETQYF.

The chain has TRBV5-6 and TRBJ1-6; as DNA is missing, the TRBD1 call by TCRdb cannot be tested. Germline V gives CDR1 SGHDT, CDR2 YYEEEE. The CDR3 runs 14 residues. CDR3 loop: CASSDGTGYSPLHF. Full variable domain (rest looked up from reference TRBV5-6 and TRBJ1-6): DAGVTQSPTHLIKTRGQQVTLRCSPKSGHDTVSWYQQALGQGPQFIFQYYEEEERQRGNFPDRFSGHQFPNYSSELNVNALLLGDSALYLCASSDGTGYSPLHFGNGTRLTVT.

The CDR3 spells CSVGQGLAPYEQFF. The V and J genes are TRBV29-1 and TRBJ2-1; TCRdb's D gene call, TRBD1, goes unchecked for lack of DNA. CDR3 size: 14 residues. Germline V lookup: CDR1 SQVTM, CDR2 ANQGSEA.

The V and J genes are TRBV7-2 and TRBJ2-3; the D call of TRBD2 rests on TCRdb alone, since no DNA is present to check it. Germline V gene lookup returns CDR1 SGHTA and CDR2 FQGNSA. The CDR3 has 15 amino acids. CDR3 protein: CASRPSGRGADTQYF.

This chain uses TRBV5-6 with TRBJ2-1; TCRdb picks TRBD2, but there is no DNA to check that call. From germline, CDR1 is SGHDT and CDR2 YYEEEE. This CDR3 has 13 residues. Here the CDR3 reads CASSLVLENEQFF.

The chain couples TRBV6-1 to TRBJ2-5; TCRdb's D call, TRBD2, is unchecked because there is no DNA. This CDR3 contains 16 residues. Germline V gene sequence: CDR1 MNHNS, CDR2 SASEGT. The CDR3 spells CASSEHTDSQQETQYF.

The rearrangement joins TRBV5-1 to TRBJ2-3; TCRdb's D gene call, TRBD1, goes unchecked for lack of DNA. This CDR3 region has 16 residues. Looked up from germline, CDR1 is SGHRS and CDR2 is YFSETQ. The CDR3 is CASRHLWGQGGDTQYF.

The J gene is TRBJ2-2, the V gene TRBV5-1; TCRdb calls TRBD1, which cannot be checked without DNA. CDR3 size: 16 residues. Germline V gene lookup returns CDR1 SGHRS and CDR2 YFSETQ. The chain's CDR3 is CASSRQTGTNTGELFF.

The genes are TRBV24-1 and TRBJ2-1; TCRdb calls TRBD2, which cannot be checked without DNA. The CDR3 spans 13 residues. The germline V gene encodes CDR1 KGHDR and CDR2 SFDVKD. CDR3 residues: CATRGGGFNEQFF.

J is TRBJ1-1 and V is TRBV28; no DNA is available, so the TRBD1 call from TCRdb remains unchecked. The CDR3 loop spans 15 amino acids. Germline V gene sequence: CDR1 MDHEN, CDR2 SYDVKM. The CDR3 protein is CASSFPTTGGTEAFF.

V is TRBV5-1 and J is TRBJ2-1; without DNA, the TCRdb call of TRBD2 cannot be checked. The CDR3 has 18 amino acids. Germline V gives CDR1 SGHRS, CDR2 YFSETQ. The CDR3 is CASSLLGLAGSSYNEQFF.

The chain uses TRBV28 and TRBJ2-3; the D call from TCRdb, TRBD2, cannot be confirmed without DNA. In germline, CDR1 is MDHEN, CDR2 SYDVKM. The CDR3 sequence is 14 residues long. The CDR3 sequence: CASRATRNSDTQYF.

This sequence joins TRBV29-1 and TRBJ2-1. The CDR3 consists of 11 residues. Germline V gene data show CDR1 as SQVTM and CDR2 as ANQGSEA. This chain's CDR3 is CSVDRFNEQFF.

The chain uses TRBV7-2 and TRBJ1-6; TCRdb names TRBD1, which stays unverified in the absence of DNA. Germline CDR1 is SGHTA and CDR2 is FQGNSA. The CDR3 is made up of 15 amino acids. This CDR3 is CASSFQQGANSPLHF.

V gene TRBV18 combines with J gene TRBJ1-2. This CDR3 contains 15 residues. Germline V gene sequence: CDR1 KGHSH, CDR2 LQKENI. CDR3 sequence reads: CASSPMAEASYGYTF.

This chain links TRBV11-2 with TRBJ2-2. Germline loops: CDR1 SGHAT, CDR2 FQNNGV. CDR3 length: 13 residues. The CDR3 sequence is CASTPSDTGELFF.